The source of this TCR beta chain is a study of T cells in Graves' hyperthyroidism and ophthalmopathy. Remarks on this clonotype: A much larger clone lies a single base off, so this may be a read error.

The CDR3 covers 13 residues. V trimming: 8 bases; J trimming: 5 bases; junction bases outside the gene matches: 10. Germline V gene sequence: CDR1 DFQATT, CDR2 SNEGSKA (reference sequence). RNA transcripts yielded amplified TCR beta CDR3 regions. The study used the HTBI primer set for a first-round RT-PCR of the TCR CDR3. TCRdb fed the multiplex PCR reads into MiXCR, producing one record per CDR3 protein. The repertoire holds hundreds of thousands of distinct CDR3 sequences, with approximately 25% as singletons. This receptor was identified in a man aged 50 to 59 with Graves' hyperthyroidism. Sequencing was performed on blood. V is TRBV20-1 and J is TRBJ2-7; 9 bases are shared with TRBD2. The CDR3 is CSTAGGRDHEQYF. CDR3 DNA: TGCAGTACCGCGGGAGGGAGGGACCACGAGCAGTACTTC.